The clone carrying this TCR beta chain has a single count. Generated by immunoSEQ multiplex PCR, the TCRdb table keeps only in-frame clones and is missing some. This sample has fewer than 2.5 million clones, with over 85% found just once. These data are taken from a study of shared clonotypes between healthy human individuals. Looked up from germline, CDR1 is SGHDT and CDR2 is YYEEEE. This CDR3 has 15 residues. The V gene end was trimmed by 4 bases and the J gene end by 7 bases; junction bases not matched to a gene: 7. The V gene is TRBV5-6, the J gene TRBJ2-7; 14 bases map to TRBD2. This TCR derives from a young man in good health. Some clones in this sample may be carry-over from other donors' samples. The sequencing sample was made of naive CD4+ T cells from PBMCs. Subset noted: CD45RA+ positively selected. In DNA, the CDR3 is TGTGCCAGCAGCGGGGGGACTAGCGGGAGAGGGGAGCAGTACTTC. It specifies CASSGGTSGRGEQYF.